A selection of T cell receptor beta chains follows, all from one sample in a study of radiotherapy plus CTLA-4 blockade in lung cancer. Assay used: immunoSEQ multiplex PCR; TCRdb lists only in-frame clones, some missing. The sample lists more than 90,000 clones, about 91% seen once, with 4.5% to 5% in the top ten. The sample consisted of peripheral blood, taken from a patient treated with radiotherapy plus ipilimumab. These receptors were collected from a human donor with non-small cell lung cancer that progressed on radiotherapy plus ipilimumab. Both conserved end residues are part of each CDR3. D genes are given only for firm matches. Only part of the rows carry a size: once, few, many, or a class if the clone is expanded.

d_call j_call v_call clone_size cdr3_aa cdr3_nt
TRBD1 TRBJ1-1 TRBV5-1 . CASSLVIGTGGNTEAFF TGCGCCAGCAGCTTGGTTATTGGGACAGGGGGCAACACTGAAGCTTTCTTT
TRBD1 TRBJ1-1 TRBV18 . CASSETGGYTEAFF TGTGCCAGCTCAGAAACAGGGGGATACACTGAAGCTTTCTTT
. TRBJ2-1 TRBV7-2 . CASSLAGTDNNEQFF TGTGCCAGCAGCTTAGCTGGGACGGATAACAATGAGCAGTTCTTC
TRBD2 TRBJ2-7 TRBV5-1 . CASRRYSGRAYEQYF TGCGCCAGCCGTCGCTATAGCGGGAGGGCCTACGAGCAGTACTTC
TRBD1 TRBJ1-5 TRBV2 . CASSPTGGSALGNQPQHF TGTGCCAGCAGTCCGACAGGGGGCTCCGCTTTGGGCAATCAGCCCCAGCATTTT
. TRBJ2-3 TRBV25-1 . CASSEGGGRSDTQYF TGTGCCAGCAGTGAAGGAGGGGGCAGGTCAGATACGCAGTATTTT
. TRBJ1-3 TRBV5-1 . CASSTDSSSGNTIYF TGCGCCAGCAGTACGGACAGTAGCTCTGGAAACACCATATATTTT
TRBD1 TRBJ1-1 TRBV5-1 once CASSLAGTGDTEAFF TGCGCCAGCAGCTTGGCAGGGACAGGGGACACTGAAGCTTTCTTT
. TRBJ2-1 TRBV6-5 . CASSSWGEQFF TGTGCCAGCAGTTCCTGGGGGGAGCAGTTCTTC
TRBD1 TRBJ2-7 TRBV2 . CASRVDRGRYEQYF TGTGCCAGCAGGGTTGACAGGGGTAGGTACGAGCAGTACTTC
TRBD1 TRBJ2-7 TRBV9 . CASSPFGQGTPTYEQYF TGTGCCAGCAGCCCTTTCGGACAGGGGACTCCGACCTACGAGCAGTACTTC
. TRBJ2-3 TRBV5-5 . CASSLAYGGGDTQYF TGTGCCAGCAGCTTGGCCTACGGGGGAGGAGATACGCAGTATTTT
. TRBJ2-3 TRBV18 . CASEGGGTDTQYF TGTGCCAGCGAAGGGGGGGGCACAGATACGCAGTATTTT
TRBD2 TRBJ2-2 TRBV6-1 once CASSEAGLAGTGELFF TGTGCCAGCAGTGAAGCGGGACTAGCGGGTACCGGGGAGCTGTTTTTT
TRBD2 TRBJ2-1 TRBV5-1 . CASSVLAGVENEQFF TGCGCCAGCAGTGTCCTAGCGGGAGTGGAAAATGAGCAGTTCTTC
TRBD1 TRBJ1-2 TRBV5-1 . CASSGGTGAQWDYGYTF TGCGCCAGCAGCGGCGGGACAGGGGCCCAGTGGGATTATGGCTACACCTTC
TRBD2 TRBJ2-2 TRBV5-1 . CASSLVASGSPGELFF TGCGCCAGCAGCTTGGTGGCTAGCGGGAGTCCCGGGGAGCTGTTTTTT
. TRBJ2-3 TRBV27 . CASSQADTQYF TGTGCCAGCAGTCAGGCAGATACGCAGTATTTT
. TRBJ1-5 TRBV18 once CASSPTGDQPQHF TGTGCCAGCTCACCAACAGGAGATCAGCCCCAGCATTTT
TRBD2 TRBJ2-7 TRBV28 few CASRYATSGRGFEQYF TGTGCCAGCAGGTACGCGACTAGCGGGAGGGGATTTGAGCAGTACTTC
. TRBJ2-7 TRBV11-3 . CASSSRAYEQYF TGTGCCAGCAGCTCTAGAGCCTACGAGCAGTACTTC
. TRBJ2-7 TRBV7-9 few CASSPRRGESSYEQYF TGTGCCAGCAGCCCGAGGCGAGGGGAGAGCTCCTACGAGCAGTACTTC
. TRBJ2-5 TRBV5-4 . CASSLQTGRQETQYF TGTGCCAGCAGCCTGCAGACGGGGAGGCAAGAGACCCAGTACTTC
. TRBJ2-3 TRBV2 . CASTRDSTDTQYF TGTGCCAGCACCAGGGACAGCACAGATACGCAGTATTTT
. TRBJ1-2 TRBV7-9 . CASSLQGEGNYGYTF TGTGCCAGCAGCTTACAGGGCGAGGGGAACTATGGCTACACCTTC
TRBD1 TRBJ2-1 TRBV2 . CASSGQGIEQFF TGTGCCAGCAGCGGACAGGGGATTGAGCAGTTCTTC
. TRBJ1-2 TRBV19 . CASSPRTLSSYGYTF TGTGCCAGTAGTCCTAGGACTCTCTCGAGCTATGGCTACACCTTC
TRBD2 TRBJ2-3 TRBV5-1 . CASSLSPSGSGAWVTQYF TGCGCCAGCAGCTTGTCGCCTAGCGGGAGCGGCGCCTGGGTTACGCAGTATTTT
. TRBJ2-7 TRBV19 few CASRGRNEQYF TGTGCCAGTAGAGGGAGAAACGAGCAGTACTTC
. TRBJ2-3 TRBV29-1 . CSAGTDTQYF TGCAGCGCCGGCACAGATACGCAGTATTTT
TRBD1 TRBJ2-5 TRBV2 . CASSERTGEVGTQYF TGTGCCAGCAGCGAACGGACAGGGGAGGTTGGGACCCAGTACTTC
TRBD2 TRBJ2-7 TRBV7-9 . CASSLGALAGSSYEQYF TGTGCCAGCAGCTTGGGGGCACTAGCGGGTAGCTCCTACGAGCAGTACTTC